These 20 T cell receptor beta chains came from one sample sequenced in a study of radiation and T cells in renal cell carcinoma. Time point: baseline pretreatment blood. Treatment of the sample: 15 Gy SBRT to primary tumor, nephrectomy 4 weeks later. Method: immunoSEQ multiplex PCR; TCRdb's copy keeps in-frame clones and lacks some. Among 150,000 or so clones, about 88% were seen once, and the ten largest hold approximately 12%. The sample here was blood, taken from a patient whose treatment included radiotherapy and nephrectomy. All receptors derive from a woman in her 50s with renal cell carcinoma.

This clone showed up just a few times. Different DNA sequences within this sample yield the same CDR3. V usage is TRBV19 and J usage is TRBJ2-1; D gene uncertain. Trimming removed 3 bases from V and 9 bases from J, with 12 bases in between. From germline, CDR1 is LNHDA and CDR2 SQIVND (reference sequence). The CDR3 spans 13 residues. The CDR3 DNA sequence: TGTGCCAGTAGTATCCTGGGTTCGGGTGAGCAGTTCTTC. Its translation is CASSILGSGEQFF.

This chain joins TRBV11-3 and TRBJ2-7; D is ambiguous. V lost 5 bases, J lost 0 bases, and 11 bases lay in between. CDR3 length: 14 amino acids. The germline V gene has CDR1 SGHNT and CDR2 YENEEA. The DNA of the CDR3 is TGTGCCAGCAGCCTGGATTCGCTCTCCTACGAGCAGTACTTC. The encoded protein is CASSLDSLSYEQYF.

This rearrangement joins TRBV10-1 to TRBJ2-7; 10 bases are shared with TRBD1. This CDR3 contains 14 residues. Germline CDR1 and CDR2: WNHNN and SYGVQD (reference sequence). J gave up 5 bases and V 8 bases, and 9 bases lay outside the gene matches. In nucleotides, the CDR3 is TGCGCCAGCGTCTGGGACAGGGGTCTCCACGAGCAGTACTTC. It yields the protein CASVWDRGLHEQYF.

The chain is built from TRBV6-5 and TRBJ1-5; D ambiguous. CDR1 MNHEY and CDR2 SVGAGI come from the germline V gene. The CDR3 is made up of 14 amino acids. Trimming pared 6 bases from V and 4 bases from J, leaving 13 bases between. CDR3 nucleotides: TGTGCCAGCAGGCCCGAGGTCTCGAATCAGCCCCAGCATTTT. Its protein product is CASRPEVSNQPQHF.

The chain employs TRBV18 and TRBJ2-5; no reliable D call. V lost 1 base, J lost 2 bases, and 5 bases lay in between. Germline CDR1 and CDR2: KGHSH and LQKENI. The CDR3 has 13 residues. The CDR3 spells CASSPQGQETQYF. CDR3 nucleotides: TGTGCCAGCTCACCACAAGGGCAAGAGACCCAGTACTTC.

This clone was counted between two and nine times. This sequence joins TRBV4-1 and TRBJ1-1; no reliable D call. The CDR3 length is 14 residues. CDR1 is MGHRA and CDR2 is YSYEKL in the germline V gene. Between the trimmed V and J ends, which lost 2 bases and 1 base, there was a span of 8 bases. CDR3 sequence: CASSQYSGNTEAFF. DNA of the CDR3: TGCGCCAGCAGCCAATATTCGGGGAACACTGAAGCTTTCTTT.

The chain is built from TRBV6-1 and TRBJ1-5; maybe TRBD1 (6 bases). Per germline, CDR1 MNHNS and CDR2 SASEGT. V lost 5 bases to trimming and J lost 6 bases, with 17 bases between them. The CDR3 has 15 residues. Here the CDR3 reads CASSLGRGHLQPQHF. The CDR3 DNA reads TGTGCCAGCAGTCTTGGACGGGGACATCTTCAGCCCCAGCATTTT.

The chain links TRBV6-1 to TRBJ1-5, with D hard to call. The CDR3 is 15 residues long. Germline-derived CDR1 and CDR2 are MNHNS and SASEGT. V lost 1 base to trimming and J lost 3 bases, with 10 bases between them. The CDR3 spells CASSEVGIDNQPQHF. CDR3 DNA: TGTGCCAGCAGTGAAGTGGGGATTGACAATCAGCCCCAGCATTTT.

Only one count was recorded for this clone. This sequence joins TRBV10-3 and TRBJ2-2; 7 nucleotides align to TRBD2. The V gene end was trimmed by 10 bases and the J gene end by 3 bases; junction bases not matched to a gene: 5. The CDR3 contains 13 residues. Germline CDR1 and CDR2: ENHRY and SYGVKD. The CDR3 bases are TGTGCCACCATGGGGGGGGACACCGGGGAGCTGTTTTTT. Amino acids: CATMGGDTGELFF.

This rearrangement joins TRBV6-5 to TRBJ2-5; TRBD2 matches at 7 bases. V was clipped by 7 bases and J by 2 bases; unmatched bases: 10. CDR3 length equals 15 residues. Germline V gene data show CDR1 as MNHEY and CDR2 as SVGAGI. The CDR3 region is CASTSGGTQQETQYF. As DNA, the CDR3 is TGTGCCAGCACCTCGGGAGGCACCCAGCAAGAGACCCAGTACTTC.

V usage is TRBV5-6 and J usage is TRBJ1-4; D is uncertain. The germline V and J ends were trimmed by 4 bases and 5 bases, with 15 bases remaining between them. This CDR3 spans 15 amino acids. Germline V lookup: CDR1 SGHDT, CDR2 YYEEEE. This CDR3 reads CASSTGGGLNEKLFF. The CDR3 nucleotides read TGTGCCAGCAGCACCGGAGGAGGATTGAATGAAAAACTGTTTTTT.

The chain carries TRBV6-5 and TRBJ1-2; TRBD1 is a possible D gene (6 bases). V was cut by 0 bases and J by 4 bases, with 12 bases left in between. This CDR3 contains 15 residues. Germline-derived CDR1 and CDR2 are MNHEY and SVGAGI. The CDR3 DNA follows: TGTGCCAGCAGTTACTCGGATCAGGGGAGCTATGGCTACACCTTC. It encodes CASSYSDQGSYGYTF.

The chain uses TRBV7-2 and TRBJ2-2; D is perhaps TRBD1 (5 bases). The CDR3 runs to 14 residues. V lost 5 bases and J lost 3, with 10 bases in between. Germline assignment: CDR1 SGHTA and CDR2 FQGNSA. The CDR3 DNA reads TGTGCCAGCAGCCCACAGGTTCACACCGGGGAGCTGTTTTTT. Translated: CASSPQVHTGELFF.

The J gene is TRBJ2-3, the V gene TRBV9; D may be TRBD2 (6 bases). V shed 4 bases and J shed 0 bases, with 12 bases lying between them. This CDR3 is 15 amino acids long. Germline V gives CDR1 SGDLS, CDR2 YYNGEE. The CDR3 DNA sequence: TGTGCCAGCAGCCCCGGACTACGAAGCACAGATACGCAGTATTTT. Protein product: CASSPGLRSTDTQYF.

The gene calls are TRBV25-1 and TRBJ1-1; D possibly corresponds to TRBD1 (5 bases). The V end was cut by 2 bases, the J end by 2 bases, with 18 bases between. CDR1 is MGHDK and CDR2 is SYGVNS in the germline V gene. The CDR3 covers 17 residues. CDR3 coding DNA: TGTGCCAGCAGTGAACCCCCGCTTGGGACGGGCAACACTGAAGCTTTCTTT. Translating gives CASSEPPLGTGNTEAFF.

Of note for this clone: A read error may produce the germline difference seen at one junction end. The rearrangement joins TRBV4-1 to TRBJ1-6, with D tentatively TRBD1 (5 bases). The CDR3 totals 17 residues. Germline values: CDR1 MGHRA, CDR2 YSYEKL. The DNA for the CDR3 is TGCGGCAGCAGCCAAGTAGCAGTCCAGGGTGGGTTCTCACCCCTCCACTTT. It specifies CGSSQVAVQGGFSPLHF.

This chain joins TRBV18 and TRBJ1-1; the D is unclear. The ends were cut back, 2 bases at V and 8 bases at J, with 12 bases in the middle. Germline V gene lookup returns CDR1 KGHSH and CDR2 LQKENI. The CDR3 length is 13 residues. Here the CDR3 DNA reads TGTGCCAGCTCACCATTGGAGACCGTGGAAGCTTTCTTT. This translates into CASSPLETVEAFF.

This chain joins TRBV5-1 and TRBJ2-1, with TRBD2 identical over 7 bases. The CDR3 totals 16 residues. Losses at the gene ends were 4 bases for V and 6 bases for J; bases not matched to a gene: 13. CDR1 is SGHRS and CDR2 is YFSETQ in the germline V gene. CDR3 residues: CASSLRRGGNSNEQFF. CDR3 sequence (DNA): TGCGCCAGCAGCCTCCGACGCGGGGGTAATTCCAATGAGCAGTTCTTC. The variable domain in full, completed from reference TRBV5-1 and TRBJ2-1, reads KAGVTQTPRYLIKTRGQQVTLSCSPISGHRSVSWYQQTPGQGLQFLFEYFSETQRNKGNFPGRFSGRQFSNSRSEMNVSTLELGDSALYLCASSLRRGGNSNEQFFGPGTRLTVL.

The CDR3 protein is CATSGQTGVVSGYTF. The CDR3 DNA is TGTGCCACCAGCGGACAGACAGGGGTTGTCTCTGGCTACACCTTC. The chain is built from TRBV15 and TRBJ1-2; 8 nucleotides match TRBD1. The CDR3 loop spans 15 amino acids. Germline V gene lookup returns CDR1 LNHNV and CDR2 YYDKDF (reference sequence). V shed 5 bases, J shed 7 bases, and the junction held 12 bases outside the gene matches.

For the CDR3, the DNA is TGTGCCAGCAGCTTGTCCCTTAGGAACACTGAAGCTTTCTTT. Its translation is CASSLSLRNTEAFF. The chain combines TRBV7-2 with TRBJ1-1; D uncertain. Germline V gene data show CDR1 as SGHTA and CDR2 as FQGNSA. Between the trimmed V and J ends, which lost 3 bases and 1 base, there was a span of 9 bases. This CDR3 comprises 14 residues.